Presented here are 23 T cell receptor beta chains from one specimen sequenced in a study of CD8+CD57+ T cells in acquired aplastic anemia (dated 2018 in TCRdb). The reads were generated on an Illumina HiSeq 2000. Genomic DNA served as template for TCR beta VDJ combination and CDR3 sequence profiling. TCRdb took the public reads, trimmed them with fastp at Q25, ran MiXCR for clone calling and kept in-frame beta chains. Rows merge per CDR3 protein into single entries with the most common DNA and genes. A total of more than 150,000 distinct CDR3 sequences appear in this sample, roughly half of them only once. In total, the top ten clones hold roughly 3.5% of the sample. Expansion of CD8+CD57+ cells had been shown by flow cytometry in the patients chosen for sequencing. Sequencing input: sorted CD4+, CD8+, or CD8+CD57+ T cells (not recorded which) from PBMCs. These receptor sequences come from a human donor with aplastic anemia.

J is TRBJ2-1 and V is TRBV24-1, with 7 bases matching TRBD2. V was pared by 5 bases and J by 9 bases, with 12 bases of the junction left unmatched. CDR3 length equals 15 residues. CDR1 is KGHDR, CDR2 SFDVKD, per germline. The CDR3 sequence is CATSVVAGVNSEQFF. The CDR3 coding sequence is TGTGCCACCAGTGTAGTGGCGGGAGTGAACAGTGAGCAGTTCTTC.

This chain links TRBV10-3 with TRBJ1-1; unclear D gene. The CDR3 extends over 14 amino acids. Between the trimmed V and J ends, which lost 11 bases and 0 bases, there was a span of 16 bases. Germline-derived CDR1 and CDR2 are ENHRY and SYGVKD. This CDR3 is CAASEDGLNTEAFF. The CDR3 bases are TGTGCCGCAAGTGAGGACGGATTGAACACTGAAGCTTTCTTT.

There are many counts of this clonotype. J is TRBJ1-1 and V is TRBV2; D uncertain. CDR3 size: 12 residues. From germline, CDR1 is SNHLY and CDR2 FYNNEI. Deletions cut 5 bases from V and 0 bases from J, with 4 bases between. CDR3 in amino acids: CASSYVNTEAFF. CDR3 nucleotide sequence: TGTGCCAGCAGTTACGTGAACACTGAAGCTTTCTTT.

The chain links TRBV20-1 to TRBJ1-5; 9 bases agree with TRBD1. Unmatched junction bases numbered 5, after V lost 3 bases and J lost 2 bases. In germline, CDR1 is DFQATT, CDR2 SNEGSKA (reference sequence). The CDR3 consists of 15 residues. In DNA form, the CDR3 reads TGCAGTGCTAGGGACAGGGGAGAGGGCAATCAGCCCCAGCATTTT. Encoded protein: CSARDRGEGNQPQHF.

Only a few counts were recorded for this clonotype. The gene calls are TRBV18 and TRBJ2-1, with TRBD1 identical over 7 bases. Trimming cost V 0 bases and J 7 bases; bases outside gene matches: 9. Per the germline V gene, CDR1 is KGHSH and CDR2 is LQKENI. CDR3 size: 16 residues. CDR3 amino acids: CASSPPGRGLLNEQFF. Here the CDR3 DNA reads TGTGCCAGCTCACCACCCGGCAGGGGGTTGCTAAATGAGCAGTTCTTC. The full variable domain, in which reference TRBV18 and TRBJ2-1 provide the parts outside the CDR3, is NAGVMQNPRHLVRRRGQEARLRCSPMKGHSHVYWYRQLPEEGLKFMVYLQKENIIDESGMPKERFSAEFPKEGPSILRIQQVVRGDSAAYFCASSPPGRGLLNEQFFGPGTRLTVL.

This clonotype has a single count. CDR3 in amino acids: CASSFGDRAYEQYF. For the CDR3, the DNA is TGTGCCAGCAGCTTTGGGGACAGGGCCTACGAGCAGTACTTC. The chain couples TRBV7-6 to TRBJ2-7; 9 bases agree with TRBD1. V lost 3 bases and J lost 2; bases outside the gene matches: 2. The CDR3 loop spans 14 amino acids. The germline V gene encodes CDR1 SGHVS and CDR2 FNYEAQ.

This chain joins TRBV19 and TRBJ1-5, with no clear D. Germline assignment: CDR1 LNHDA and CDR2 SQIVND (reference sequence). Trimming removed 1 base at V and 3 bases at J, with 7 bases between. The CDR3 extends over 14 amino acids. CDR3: CASSIVEINQPQHF. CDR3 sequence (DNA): TGTGCCAGTAGTATAGTCGAAATCAATCAGCCCCAGCATTTT.

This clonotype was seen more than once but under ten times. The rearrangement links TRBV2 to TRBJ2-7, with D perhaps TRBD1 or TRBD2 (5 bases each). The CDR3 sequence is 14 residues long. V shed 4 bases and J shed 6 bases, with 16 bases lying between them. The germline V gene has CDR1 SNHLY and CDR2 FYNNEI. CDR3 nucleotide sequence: TGTGCCAGCAGTGTGAAGGGGACCTCAGCCGAGCAGTACTTC. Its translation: CASSVKGTSAEQYF.

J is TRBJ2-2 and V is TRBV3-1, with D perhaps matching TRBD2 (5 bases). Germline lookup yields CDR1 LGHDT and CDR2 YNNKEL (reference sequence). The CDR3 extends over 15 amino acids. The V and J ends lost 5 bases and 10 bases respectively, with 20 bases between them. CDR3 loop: CASSTKVFGGEELFF. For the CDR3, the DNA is TGTGCCAGCAGCACCAAGGTTTTCGGAGGCGAGGAGCTGTTTTTT.

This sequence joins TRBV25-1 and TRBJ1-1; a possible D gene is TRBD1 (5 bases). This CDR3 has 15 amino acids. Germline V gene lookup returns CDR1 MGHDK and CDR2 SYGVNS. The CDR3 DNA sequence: TGTGTCTGTACCGGGGGGGGTTCCATGAACACTGAAGCTTTCTTT. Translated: CVCTGGGSMNTEAFF.

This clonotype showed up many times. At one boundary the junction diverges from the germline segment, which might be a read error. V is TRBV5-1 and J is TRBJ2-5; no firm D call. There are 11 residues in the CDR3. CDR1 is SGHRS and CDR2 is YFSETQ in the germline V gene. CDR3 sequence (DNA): TGTGCCAGCAGCTTAAAAGAGACCCAGTACTTC. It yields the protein CASSLKETQYF.

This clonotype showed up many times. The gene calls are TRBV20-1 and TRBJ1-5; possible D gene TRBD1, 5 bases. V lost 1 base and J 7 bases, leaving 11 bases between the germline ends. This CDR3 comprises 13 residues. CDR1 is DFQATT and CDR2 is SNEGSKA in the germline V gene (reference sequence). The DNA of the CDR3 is TGCAGTGCTAGAGTTACAGGCGAGCAGCCCCAGCATTTT. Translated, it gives CSARVTGEQPQHF.

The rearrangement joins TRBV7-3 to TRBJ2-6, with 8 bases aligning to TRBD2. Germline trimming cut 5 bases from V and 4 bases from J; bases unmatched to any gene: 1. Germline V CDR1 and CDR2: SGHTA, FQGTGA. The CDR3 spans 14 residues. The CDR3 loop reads CASSASGGANVLTF. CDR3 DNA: TGTGCCAGCAGCGCTAGCGGGGGGGCCAACGTCCTGACTTTC. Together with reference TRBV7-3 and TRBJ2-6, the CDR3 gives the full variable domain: GAGVSQTPSNKVTEKGKYVELRCDPISGHTALYWYRQSLGQGPEFLIYFQGTGAADDSGLPNDRFFAVRPEGSVSTLKIQRTERGDSAVYLCASSASGGANVLTFGAGSRLTVL.

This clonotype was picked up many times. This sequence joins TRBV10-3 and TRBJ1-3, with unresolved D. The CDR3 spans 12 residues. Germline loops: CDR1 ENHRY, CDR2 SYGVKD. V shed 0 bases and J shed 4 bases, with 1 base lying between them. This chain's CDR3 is CAISESGNTIYF. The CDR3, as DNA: TGTGCCATCAGTGAGTCCGGAAACACCATATATTTT.

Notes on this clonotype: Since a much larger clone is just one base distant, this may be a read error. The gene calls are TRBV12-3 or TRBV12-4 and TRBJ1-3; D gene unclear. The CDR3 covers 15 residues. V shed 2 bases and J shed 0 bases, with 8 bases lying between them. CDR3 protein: CASSLRGGSGNTIYF. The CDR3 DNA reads TGTGCCAGCAGTTTACGCGGCGGCTCTGGAAACACCATATATTTT.

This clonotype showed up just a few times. CDR3 nucleotides: TGCGCCAGCAGCTTGGGAGAGGGCGGCGAAGCTTTCTTT. Encoded protein: CASSLGEGGEAFF. The chain employs TRBV5-1 and TRBJ1-1, with no clear D. Germline V CDR1 and CDR2: SGHRS, YFSETQ. The CDR3 consists of 13 residues. V was trimmed by 0 bases and J by 8 bases, leaving 11 bases between them.

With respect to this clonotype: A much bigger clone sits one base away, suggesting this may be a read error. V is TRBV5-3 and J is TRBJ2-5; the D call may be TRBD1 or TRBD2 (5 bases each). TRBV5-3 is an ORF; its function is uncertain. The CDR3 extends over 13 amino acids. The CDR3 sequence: CASSFYQGEAQYF. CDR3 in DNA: TGTGCCAGCAGCTTTTACCAGGGAGAGGCCCAGTACTTC.

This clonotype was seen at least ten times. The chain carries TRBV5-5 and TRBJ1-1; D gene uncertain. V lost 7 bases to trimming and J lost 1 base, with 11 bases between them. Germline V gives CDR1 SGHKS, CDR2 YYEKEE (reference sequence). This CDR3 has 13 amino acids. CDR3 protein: CASCLKENTEAFF. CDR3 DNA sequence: TGTGCCAGCTGTTTAAAAGAGAACACTGAAGCTTTCTTT.

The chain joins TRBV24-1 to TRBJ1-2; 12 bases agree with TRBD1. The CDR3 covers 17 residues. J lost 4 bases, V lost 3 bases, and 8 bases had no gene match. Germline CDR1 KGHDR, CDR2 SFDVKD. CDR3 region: CATSDPGTGGASYGYTF. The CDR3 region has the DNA TGTGCCACCAGTGATCCCGGGACAGGGGGCGCCAGCTATGGCTACACCTTC.

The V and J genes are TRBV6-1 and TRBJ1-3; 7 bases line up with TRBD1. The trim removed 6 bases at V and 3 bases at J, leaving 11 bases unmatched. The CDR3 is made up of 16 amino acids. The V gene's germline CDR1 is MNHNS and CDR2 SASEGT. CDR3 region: CASRSTRQGGGNTIYF. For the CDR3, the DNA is TGTGCCAGCAGATCTACTAGACAGGGTGGTGGAAACACCATATATTTT.

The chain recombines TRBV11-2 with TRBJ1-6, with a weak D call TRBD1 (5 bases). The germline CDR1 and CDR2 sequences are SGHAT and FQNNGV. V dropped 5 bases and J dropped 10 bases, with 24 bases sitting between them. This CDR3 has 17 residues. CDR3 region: CASSPPLGRGSGSPLHF. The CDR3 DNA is TGTGCCAGCAGCCCCCCCCTGGGGCGGGGATCAGGCTCACCCCTCCACTTT.

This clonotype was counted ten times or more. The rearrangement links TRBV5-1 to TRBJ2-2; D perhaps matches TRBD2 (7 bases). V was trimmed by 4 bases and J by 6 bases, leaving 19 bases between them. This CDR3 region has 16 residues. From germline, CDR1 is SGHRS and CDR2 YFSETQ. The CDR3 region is CASSGGAAVLAGELFF. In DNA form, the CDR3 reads TGCGCCAGCAGCGGGGGGGCAGCAGTTCTGGCCGGGGAGCTGTTTTTT.

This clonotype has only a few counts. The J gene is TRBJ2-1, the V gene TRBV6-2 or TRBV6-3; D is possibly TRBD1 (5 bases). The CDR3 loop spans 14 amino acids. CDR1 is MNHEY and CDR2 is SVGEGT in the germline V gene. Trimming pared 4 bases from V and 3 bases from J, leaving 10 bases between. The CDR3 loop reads CASSWQGNYNEQFF. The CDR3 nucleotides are TGTGCCAGCAGTTGGCAGGGAAACTACAATGAGCAGTTCTTC.